These 10 T cell receptor beta chains share one sample of origin, sequenced in a study of T cells after yellow fever vaccination. One entry per CDR3 protein results from TCRdb running MiXCR on the 5' RACE reads. The sample lists 200,000 or so distinct CDR3 sequences, approximately 6.3% occurring once. The material sequenced was CD4+ T cells sorted from PBMCs, taken on the day of the yellow fever booster vaccination. The receptors were sampled from a man aged 25-45 years who received the YFV17D yellow fever vaccine.

This clonotype was seen at least ten times. The chain uses TRBV7-2 and TRBJ1-2; D might be TRBD1 (5 bases). Between the trimmed V and J ends, which lost 5 bases and 5 bases, there was a span of 12 bases. The germline V gene has CDR1 SGHTA and CDR2 FQGNSA. This CDR3 region has 13 residues. CDR3 region: CASSIDRNYGYTF. The DNA for the CDR3 is TGTGCCAGCAGCATTGACAGAAATTATGGCTACACCTTC.

This clonotype was seen many times. This chain connects TRBV5-1 to TRBJ2-7; 13 bases are shared with TRBD2. CDR3 length equals 15 residues. Per germline, CDR1 SGHRS and CDR2 YFSETQ. With 4 bases clipped from V and 4 bases from J, the junction kept 5 bases outside the gene matches. The CDR3 reads CASSPGTSGTYEQYF. Here the CDR3 DNA reads TGCGCCAGCAGCCCCGGGACTAGCGGGACTTACGAGCAGTACTTC.

This clonotype showed up many times. The V and J genes are TRBV7-2 and TRBJ2-3; 7 bases agree with TRBD1. Germline V lookup: CDR1 SGHTA, CDR2 FQGNSA. V trimming: 9 bases; J trimming: 2 bases; junction bases outside the gene matches: 5. CDR3 length: 13 amino acids. The CDR3 reads CASRQGNTDTQYF. In DNA, the CDR3 is TGTGCCAGTCGACAGGGAAACACAGATACGCAGTATTTT.

There are a few counts of this clonotype. This chain joins TRBV6-5 and TRBJ2-7; D is uncertain. V gave up 5 bases and J gave up 2 bases, with 13 bases separating them. The CDR3 has 14 residues. Germline loops: CDR1 MNHEY, CDR2 SVGAGI. The CDR3 here is CASSPSATAYEQYF. The CDR3 DNA reads as TGTGCCAGCAGTCCCTCGGCGACTGCCTACGAGCAGTACTTC.

This clonotype was recorded at least ten times. CDR3 sequence: CASRIAGTDTQYF. The CDR3, as DNA: TGTGCCAGCAGAATTGCTGGCACAGATACGCAGTATTTT. The V and J genes are TRBV7-2 and TRBJ2-3; no firm D call. The CDR3 covers 13 residues. V lost 6 bases, J lost 1 base, and 8 bases lay in between. Germline loops: CDR1 SGHTA, CDR2 FQGNSA.

The chain's CDR3 is CASSPRGTSDPNRTGELFF. In DNA form, the CDR3 reads TGTGCCAGCAGCCCCCGGGGGACTAGCGACCCTAATCGGACCGGGGAGCTGTTTTTT. V usage is TRBV7-3 and J usage is TRBJ2-2, with TRBD2 matching over 10 bases. Germline CDR1 SGHTA, CDR2 FQGTGA. The V gene end was trimmed by 5 bases and the J gene end by 5 bases; junction bases not matched to a gene: 17. The CDR3 extends over 19 amino acids.

This clonotype turned up a few times. The chain has TRBV28 and TRBJ2-6, with D uncertain. The germline V gene has CDR1 MDHEN and CDR2 SYDVKM. Trimming left V 6 bases short and J 0 bases short, with 15 bases between. The CDR3 extends over 17 amino acids. CDR3 bases: TGTGCCAGCAGCGTCCGGGTTCTCTCCTCTGGGGCCAACGTCCTGACTTTC. Its protein is CASSVRVLSSGANVLTF.

This clonotype has ten or more counts. This chain links TRBV24-1 with TRBJ2-5; 11 bases fit TRBD1. Per germline, CDR1 KGHDR and CDR2 SFDVKD. The CDR3 consists of 15 residues. J was trimmed by 4 bases and V by 1 base; bases with no gene match: 1. DNA for the CDR3: TGTGCCACCAGTGATTTAGGGACAGGGGGAGAGACCCAGTACTTC. Translating gives CATSDLGTGGETQYF.

This clonotype was found a few times. Mismatch with germline at one junction end may stem from a read error. The CDR3: CASSPGGRALIF. The DNA of the CDR3 is TGTGCCAGCTCCCCCGGCGGGAGGGCCTTGATCTTC. V usage is TRBV11-2 and J usage is TRBJ2-1, with TRBD2 matching 9 bases. The CDR3 is 12 amino acids. The germline V gene has CDR1 SGHAT and CDR2 FQNNGV.

The V call is TRBV7-2, the J call TRBJ2-1; D not resolved. With 1 base removed from V and 8 bases from J, the gap between germline ends came to 12 bases. The CDR3 totals 14 residues. Germline loops: CDR1 SGHTA, CDR2 FQGNSA. The CDR3 sequence is CASSLGWIGDEQFF. The CDR3 nucleotides are TGTGCCAGCAGCTTAGGGTGGATTGGCGATGAGCAGTTCTTC. The whole variable domain, remainder taken from reference TRBV7-2 and TRBJ2-1, is GAGVSQSPSNKVTEKGKDVELRCDPISGHTALYWYRQSLGQGLEFLIYFQGNSAPDKSGLPSDRFSAERTGGSVSTLTIQRTQQEDSAVYLCASSLGWIGDEQFFGPGTRLTVL.